These 18 T cell receptor beta chains were all obtained from the same sample, sequenced in a study of Ad26.COV2.S vaccination and SARS-CoV-2 variants. Only in-frame clones appear in the TCRdb table, and some are missing; sequencing was by immunoSEQ multiplex PCR. The sample contains about 680,000 clones, around 92% of which appear only once. Treatment noted: 19 received Ad26.COV2.S at low or high dose, single or two shots; several received placebo; per-sample allocation not given. Material that was analyzed had been drawn on day 63 after the first vaccine or placebo injection. This sample comprised peripheral blood, obtained in a trial of Ad26.COV2.S vaccine versus placebo. These receptors were collected from a person between 18 and 60 years old who received the Ad26.COV2.S COVID-19 vaccine or a placebo.

The chain combines TRBV2 with TRBJ2-7; D is possibly TRBD1 (5 bases). Germline loops: CDR1 SNHLY, CDR2 FYNNEI. The CDR3 covers 14 residues. Trimming left V 4 bases short and J 0 bases short, with 10 bases between. The CDR3 DNA reads as TGTGCCAGCAGTGTGACAGAGAACTCCTACGAGCAGTACTTC. Protein sequence: CASSVTENSYEQYF.

The rearrangement joins TRBV20-1 to TRBJ1-2; D call uncertain. The CDR3 contains 13 residues. Trimming removed 3 bases at V and 3 bases at J, with 11 bases between. The germline V gene has CDR1 DFQATT and CDR2 SNEGSKA (reference sequence). The CDR3 region has the DNA TGCAGTGCTAGTTGGAACGGGGACTATGGCTACACCTTC. The encoded protein is CSASWNGDYGYTF.

The chain uses TRBV7-9 and TRBJ1-6; D ambiguous. Germline V gives CDR1 SEHNR, CDR2 FQNEAQ (reference sequence). There are 15 residues in the CDR3. Trimming shortened V by 2 bases and J by 6 bases, and 11 bases separated the two germline ends. Here the CDR3 DNA reads TGTGCCAGCAGCTTACAAGGGTCCGGTAATTCACCCCTCCACTTT. This codes for CASSLQGSGNSPLHF. The full variable domain, its missing parts supplied by reference TRBV7-9 and TRBJ1-6, is DTGVSQNPRHKITKRGQNVTFRCDPISEHNRLYWYRQTLGQGPEFLTYFQNEAQLEKSRLLSDRFSAERPKGSFSTLEIQRTEQGDSAMYLCASSLQGSGNSPLHFGNGTRLTVT.

The chain has TRBV10-3 and TRBJ1-6; D may be TRBD1 (6 bases). The CDR3 runs to 12 residues. The ends were cut back, 7 bases at V and 10 bases at J, with 11 bases in the middle. Germline-derived CDR1 and CDR2 are ENHRY and SYGVKD. The DNA of the CDR3 is TGTGCCATCAAGGGGGTCGGCTCACCCCTCCACTTT. Protein sequence: CAIKGVGSPLHF.

This clone has only a few counts. The V and J genes are TRBV19 and TRBJ1-1, with D unresolved. The CDR3 extends over 16 amino acids. Germline values: CDR1 LNHDA, CDR2 SQIVND (reference sequence). V was clipped by 0 bases and J by 2 bases, with 13 bases between them. This chain's CDR3 is CASSIDDGRPNTEAFF. DNA for the CDR3: TGTGCCAGTAGTATAGACGACGGCAGACCTAACACTGAAGCTTTCTTT.

As concerns this clone: The identical CDR3 is also encoded by other nucleotide sequences in the sample. The rearrangement joins TRBV7-2 to TRBJ1-1; a possible D gene is TRBD1 (5 bases). This CDR3 contains 13 residues. The germline V gene has CDR1 SGHTA and CDR2 FQGNSA. V was trimmed by 5 bases and J by 2 bases, leaving 9 bases between them. CDR3 residues: CASSAQGNTEAFF. The CDR3 nucleotides are TGTGCCAGCAGCGCGCAGGGAAACACTGAAGCTTTCTTT.

This chain uses TRBV5-8 with TRBJ1-5, with 7 bases identical to TRBD1. The CDR3 contains 14 residues. With 3 bases clipped from V and 2 bases from J, the junction kept 2 bases outside the gene matches. Germline values: CDR1 SGHTS, CDR2 YDEGEE. The CDR3 bases are TGTGCCAGCAGCTCCGGACAGGGCAATCAGCCCCAGCATTTT. Its translation is CASSSGQGNQPQHF.

This chain joins TRBV29-1 and TRBJ1-6; D unclear. This CDR3 is built from 15 residues. The germline gives CDR1 SQVTM, CDR2 ANQGSEA. Between the trimmed V and J ends, which lost 8 bases and 0 bases, there was a span of 14 bases. The CDR3 here is CSPGQPSSYNSPLHF. The CDR3 region has the DNA TGCAGCCCTGGGCAGCCGAGCTCCTATAATTCACCCCTCCACTTT.

The chain combines TRBV11-3 with TRBJ2-1; TRBD1 is a possible D gene (6 bases). CDR1 is SGHNT and CDR2 is YENEEA in the germline V gene. Between the trimmed V and J ends, which lost 8 bases and 4 bases, there was a span of 15 bases. This CDR3 contains 14 residues. The CDR3 loop is CASAIGGEYNEQFF. CDR3 DNA: TGTGCCAGCGCCATAGGGGGAGAGTACAATGAGCAGTTCTTC.

V is TRBV4-2 and J is TRBJ2-3; TRBD2 matches at 10 bases. The CDR3 covers 19 residues. Germline trimming cut 3 bases from V and 0 bases from J; bases unmatched to any gene: 12. Germline CDR1 and CDR2: LGHNA and YNFKEQ. As DNA, the CDR3 is TGTGCCAGCAGCCAGAGGGGTCCTAGCGGGAGTGGGAGCACAGATACGCAGTATTTT. This translates into CASSQRGPSGSGSTDTQYF.

The chain is built from TRBV14 and TRBJ1-1; 8 positions match TRBD1. J was trimmed by 4 bases and V by 4 bases; bases with no gene match: 11. Germline loops: CDR1 SGHDN, CDR2 FVKESK. The CDR3 covers 16 residues. The CDR3 bases are TGTGCCAGCAGCCCAGGGGTGGCCAGGGGGCTCACTGAAGCTTTCTTT. This codes for CASSPGVARGLTEAFF.

The V call is TRBV5-1, the J call TRBJ2-7; 9 bases agree with TRBD2. V shed 4 bases and J 5 bases; nucleotides not matched to a gene: 10. CDR3 length: 15 amino acids. Germline V lookup: CDR1 SGHRS, CDR2 YFSETQ. Here the CDR3 DNA reads TGCGCCAGCAGCGCCTTAGCGGGAGCAGGGAACGAGCAGTACTTC. Protein product: CASSALAGAGNEQYF.

V gene TRBV30 combines with J gene TRBJ2-7, with D perhaps TRBD1 (5 bases). V lost 3 bases and J 7 bases, leaving 13 bases between the germline ends. Germline loops: CDR1 GTSNPN, CDR2 SVGIG (reference sequence). The CDR3 consists of 12 residues. The CDR3 region has the DNA TGTGCCTGGAGCCTAACAGGTGGGGAGCAGTACTTC. Translation gives CAWSLTGGEQYF.

The rearrangement links TRBV7-7 to TRBJ2-7, with 8 bases matching TRBD2. The length of the CDR3 is 14 residues. V lost 5 bases and J lost 6; bases outside the gene matches: 9. Germline V gene sequence: CDR1 SSHAT, CDR2 FNYEAQ (reference sequence). CDR3 amino acids: CASSPLGTSGEQYF. The CDR3 DNA sequence: TGTGCCAGCAGCCCACTGGGGACTAGTGGCGAGCAGTACTTC.

This clone was detected only a few times. The V call is TRBV18, the J call TRBJ1-2, with D perhaps matching TRBD1 (5 bases). V shed 2 bases and J shed 1 base, with 17 bases lying between them. Germline V gene sequence: CDR1 KGHSH, CDR2 LQKENI. The CDR3 is 17 residues long. The CDR3 sequence is CASSPIYDVDSNYGYTF. CDR3 nucleotides: TGTGCCAGCTCACCAATTTATGATGTCGACAGTAACTATGGCTACACCTTC.

In its sample, this clone was seen once. The chain has TRBV4-3 and TRBJ1-3; D is uncertain. Trimming shortened V by 0 bases and J by 2 bases, and 5 bases separated the two germline ends. Per germline, CDR1 LGHNA and CDR2 YSLEER. This CDR3 has 14 residues. The CDR3 DNA reads TGCGCCAGCAGCCAAGAACCGACTGGAAACACCATATATTTT. This sequence encodes CASSQEPTGNTIYF.

The chain joins TRBV19 to TRBJ1-6, with a possible D match to TRBD1 (5 bases). Deletions cut 2 bases from V and 7 bases from J, with 18 bases between. Germline V CDR1 and CDR2: LNHDA, SQIVND (reference sequence). This CDR3 has 17 residues. CDR3 sequence reads: CASSITSGTGANSPLHF. CDR3 sequence (DNA): TGTGCCAGTAGTATAACTTCGGGAACTGGGGCGAATTCACCCCTCCACTTT.

The chain has TRBV30 and TRBJ2-7, with a weak D call TRBD1 (5 bases). V lost 5 bases and J 4 bases, leaving 12 bases between the germline ends. Germline lookup yields CDR1 GTSNPN and CDR2 SVGIG (reference sequence). This CDR3 region has 12 residues. The CDR3 DNA follows: TGTGCCTGGTCAGGGATGTTTTACGAGCAGTACTTC. Amino acid sequence: CAWSGMFYEQYF. Supplemented by reference TRBV30 and TRBJ2-7, the full variable domain reads SQTIHQWPATLVQPVGSPLSLECTVEGTSNPNLYWYRQAAGRGLQLLFYSVGIGQISSEVPQNLSASRPQDRQFILSSKKLLLSDSGFYLCAWSGMFYEQYFGPGTRLTVT.